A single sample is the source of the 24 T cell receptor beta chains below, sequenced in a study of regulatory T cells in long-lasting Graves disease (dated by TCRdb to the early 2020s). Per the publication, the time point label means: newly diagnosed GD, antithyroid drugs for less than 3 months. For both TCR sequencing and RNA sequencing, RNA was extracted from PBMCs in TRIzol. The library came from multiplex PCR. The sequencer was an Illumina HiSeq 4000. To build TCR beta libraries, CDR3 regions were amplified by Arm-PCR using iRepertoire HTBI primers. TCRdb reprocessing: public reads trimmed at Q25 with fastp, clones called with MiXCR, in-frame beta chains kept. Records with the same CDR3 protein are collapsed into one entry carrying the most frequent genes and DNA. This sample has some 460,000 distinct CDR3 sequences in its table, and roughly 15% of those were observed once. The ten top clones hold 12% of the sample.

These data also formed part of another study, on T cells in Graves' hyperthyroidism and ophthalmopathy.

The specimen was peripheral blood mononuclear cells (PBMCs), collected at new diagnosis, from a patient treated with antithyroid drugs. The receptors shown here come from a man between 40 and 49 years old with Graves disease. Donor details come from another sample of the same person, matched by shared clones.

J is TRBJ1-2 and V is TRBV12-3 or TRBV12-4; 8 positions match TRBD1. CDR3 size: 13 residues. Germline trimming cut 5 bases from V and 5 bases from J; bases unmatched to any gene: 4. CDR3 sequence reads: CASSNRGGYGYTF. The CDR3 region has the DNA TGTGCCAGCAGTAACAGGGGGGGTTATGGCTACACCTTC.

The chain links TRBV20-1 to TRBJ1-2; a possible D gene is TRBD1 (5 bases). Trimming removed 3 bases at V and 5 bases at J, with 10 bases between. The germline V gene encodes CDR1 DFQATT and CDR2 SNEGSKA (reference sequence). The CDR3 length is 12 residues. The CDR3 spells CSASGTVYGYTF. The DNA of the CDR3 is TGCAGTGCTAGTGGGACCGTTTATGGCTACACCTTC.

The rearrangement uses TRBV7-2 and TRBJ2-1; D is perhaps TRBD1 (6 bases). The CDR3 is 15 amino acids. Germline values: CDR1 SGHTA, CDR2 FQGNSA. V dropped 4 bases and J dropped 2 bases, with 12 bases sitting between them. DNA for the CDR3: TGTGCCAGCAGCTCAGGACAGAGACCCTACAATGAGCAGTTCTTC. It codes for CASSSGQRPYNEQFF.

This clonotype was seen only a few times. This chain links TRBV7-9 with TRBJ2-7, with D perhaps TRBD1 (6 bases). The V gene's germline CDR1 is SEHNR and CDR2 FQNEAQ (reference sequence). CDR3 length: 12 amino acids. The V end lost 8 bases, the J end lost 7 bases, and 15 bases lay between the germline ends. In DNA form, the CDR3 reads TGTGCCAGCGACACAGGGTATGGGGAGCAGTACTTC. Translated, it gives CASDTGYGEQYF.

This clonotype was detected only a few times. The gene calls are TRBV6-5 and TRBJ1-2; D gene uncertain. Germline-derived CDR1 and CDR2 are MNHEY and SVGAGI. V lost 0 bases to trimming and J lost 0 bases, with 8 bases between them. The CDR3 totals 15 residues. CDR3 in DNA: TGTGCCAGCAGTTACTCGCAGGTTGCTAACTATGGCTACACCTTC. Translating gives CASSYSQVANYGYTF.

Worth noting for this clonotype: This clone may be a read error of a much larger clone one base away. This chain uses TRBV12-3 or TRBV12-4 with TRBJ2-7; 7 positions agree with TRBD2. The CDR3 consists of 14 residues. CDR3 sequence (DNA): TGTGCCGGCAGTTTCGGGACTACTTCCCCCGAGCAGTACTTC. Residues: CAGSFGTTSPEQYF.

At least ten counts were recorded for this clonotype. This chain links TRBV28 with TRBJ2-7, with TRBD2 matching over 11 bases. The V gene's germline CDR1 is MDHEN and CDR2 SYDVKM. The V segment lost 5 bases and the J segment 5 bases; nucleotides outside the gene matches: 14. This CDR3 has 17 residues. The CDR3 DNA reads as TGTGCCAGCAGTCCTGGGGGACTAGCGGTCGGCTTCCACGAGCAGTACTTC. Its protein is CASSPGGLAVGFHEQYF.

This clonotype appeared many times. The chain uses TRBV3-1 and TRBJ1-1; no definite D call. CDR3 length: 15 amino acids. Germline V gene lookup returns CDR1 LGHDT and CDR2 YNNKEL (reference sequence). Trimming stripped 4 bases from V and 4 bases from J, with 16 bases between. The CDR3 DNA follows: TGTGCCAGCAGCCTCGACACCTCTAAGGCCACTGAAGCTTTCTTT. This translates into CASSLDTSKATEAFF.

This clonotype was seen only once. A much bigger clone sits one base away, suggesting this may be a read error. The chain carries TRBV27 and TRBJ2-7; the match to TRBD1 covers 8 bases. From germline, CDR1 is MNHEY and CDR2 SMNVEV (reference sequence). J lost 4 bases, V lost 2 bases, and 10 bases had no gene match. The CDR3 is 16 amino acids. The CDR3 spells CASSLIGTGPGYEQYF. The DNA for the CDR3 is TGTGCCAGCAGTTTAATCGGGACAGGTCCTGGGTACGAGCAGTACTTC.

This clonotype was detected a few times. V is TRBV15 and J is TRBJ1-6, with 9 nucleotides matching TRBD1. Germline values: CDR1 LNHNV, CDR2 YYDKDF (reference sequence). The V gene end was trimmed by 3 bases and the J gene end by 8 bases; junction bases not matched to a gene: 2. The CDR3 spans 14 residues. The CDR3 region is CATSRDRGDSPLHF. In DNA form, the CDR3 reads TGTGCCACCAGCAGGGACAGGGGTGATTCACCCCTCCACTTT.

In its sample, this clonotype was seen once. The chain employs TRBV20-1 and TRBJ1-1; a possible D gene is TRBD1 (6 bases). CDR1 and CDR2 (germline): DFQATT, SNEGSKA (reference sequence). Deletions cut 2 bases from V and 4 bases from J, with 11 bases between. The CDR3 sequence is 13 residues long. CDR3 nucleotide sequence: TGCAGTGCTAGATTCCCAGGGGTCACTGAAGCTTTCTTT. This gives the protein CSARFPGVTEAFF.

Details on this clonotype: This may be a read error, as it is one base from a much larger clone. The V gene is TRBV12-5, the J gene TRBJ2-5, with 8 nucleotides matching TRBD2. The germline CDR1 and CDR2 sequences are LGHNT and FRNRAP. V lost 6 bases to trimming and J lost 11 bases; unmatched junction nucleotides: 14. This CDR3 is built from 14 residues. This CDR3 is CASGPGLGHNEQYF. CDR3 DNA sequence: TGTGCTAGTGGACCGGGACTAGGTCACAATGAGCAGTACTTC.

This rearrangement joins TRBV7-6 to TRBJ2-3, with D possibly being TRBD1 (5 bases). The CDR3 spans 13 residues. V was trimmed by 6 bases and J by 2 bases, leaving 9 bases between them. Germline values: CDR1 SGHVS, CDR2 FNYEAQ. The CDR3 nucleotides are TGTGCCAGCAGACCGACAGCCACAGATACGCAGTATTTT. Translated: CASRPTATDTQYF.

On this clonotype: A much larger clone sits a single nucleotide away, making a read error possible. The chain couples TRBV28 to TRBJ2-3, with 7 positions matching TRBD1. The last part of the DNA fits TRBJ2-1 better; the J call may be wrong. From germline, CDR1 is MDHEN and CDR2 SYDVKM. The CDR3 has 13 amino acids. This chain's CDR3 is CAGLNRGVYEQFF. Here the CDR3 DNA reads TGTGCCGGCTTAAACAGGGGCGTCTATGAGCAGTTCTTC.

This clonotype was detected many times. Here the CDR3 DNA reads TGTGCCAGCAGTTTTCCGGGGTCCTACGAGCAGTACTTC. Its translation: CASSFPGSYEQYF. The rearrangement uses TRBV28 and TRBJ2-7; D might be TRBD2 (5 bases). The CDR3 runs 13 residues. Deletions cut 3 bases from V and 1 base from J, with 7 bases between. CDR1 and CDR2 from the germline V gene are MDHEN and SYDVKM. Full variable domain (remainder filled in from reference TRBV28 and TRBJ2-7): DVKVTQSSRYLVKRTGEKVFLECVQDMDHENMFWYRQDPGLGLRLIYFSYDVKMKEKGDIPEGYSVSREKKERFSLILESASTNQTSMYLCASSFPGSYEQYFGPGTRLTVT.

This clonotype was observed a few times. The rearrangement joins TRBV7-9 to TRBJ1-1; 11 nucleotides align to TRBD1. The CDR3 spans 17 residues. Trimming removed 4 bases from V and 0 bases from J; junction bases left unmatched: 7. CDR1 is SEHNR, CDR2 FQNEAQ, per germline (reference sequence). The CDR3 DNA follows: TGTGCCAGCAGCTACTGGACAGGGGGCCGTATGAACACTGAAGCTTTCTTT. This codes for CASSYWTGGRMNTEAFF. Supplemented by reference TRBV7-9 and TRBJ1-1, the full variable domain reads DTGVSQNPRHKITKRGQNVTFRCDPISEHNRLYWYRQTLGQGPEFLTYFQNEAQLEKSRLLSDRFSAERPKGSFSTLEIQRTEQGDSAMYLCASSYWTGGRMNTEAFFGQGTRLTVV.

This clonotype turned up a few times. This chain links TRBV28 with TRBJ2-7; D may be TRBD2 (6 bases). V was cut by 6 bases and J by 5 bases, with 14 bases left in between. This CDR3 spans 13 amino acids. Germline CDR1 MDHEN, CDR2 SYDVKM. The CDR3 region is CASRLGTVNEQYF. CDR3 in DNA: TGTGCCAGCAGACTCGGGACTGTTAACGAGCAGTACTTC.

DNA of the CDR3: TGTGCCAGCAGTTTCTTTTGGGCTAGCGGGAGCCCAGATACGCAGTATTTT. This sequence encodes CASSFFWASGSPDTQYF. The chain has TRBV27 and TRBJ2-3; 10 bases align to TRBD2. Germline V gene data show CDR1 as MNHEY and CDR2 as SMNVEV (reference sequence). With V trimmed by 3 bases and J by 4 bases, 10 bases remained unmatched. The CDR3 sequence is 17 residues long.

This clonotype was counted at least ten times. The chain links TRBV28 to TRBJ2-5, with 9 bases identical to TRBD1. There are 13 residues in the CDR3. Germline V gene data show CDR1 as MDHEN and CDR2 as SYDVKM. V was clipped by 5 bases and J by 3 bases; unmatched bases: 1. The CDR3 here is CASSRTGEETQYF. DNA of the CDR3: TGTGCCAGCAGTCGGACAGGGGAAGAGACCCAGTACTTC.

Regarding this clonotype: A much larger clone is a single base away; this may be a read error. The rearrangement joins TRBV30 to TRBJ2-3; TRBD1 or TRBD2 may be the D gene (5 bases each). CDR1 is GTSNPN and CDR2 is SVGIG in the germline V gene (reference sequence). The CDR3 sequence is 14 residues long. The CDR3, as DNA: TGTGCCTGGAACCCTGGGGTAGCGACAGATTCGCAGTATTTT. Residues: CAWNPGVATDSQYF.

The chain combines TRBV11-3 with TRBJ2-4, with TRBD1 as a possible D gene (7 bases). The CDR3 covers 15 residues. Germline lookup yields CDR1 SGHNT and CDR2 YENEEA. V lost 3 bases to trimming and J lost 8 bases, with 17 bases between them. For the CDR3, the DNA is TGTGCCAGCAGCTTCGGTGGAGGGCAGGGGGACATTCAGTACTTC. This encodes CASSFGGGQGDIQYF.

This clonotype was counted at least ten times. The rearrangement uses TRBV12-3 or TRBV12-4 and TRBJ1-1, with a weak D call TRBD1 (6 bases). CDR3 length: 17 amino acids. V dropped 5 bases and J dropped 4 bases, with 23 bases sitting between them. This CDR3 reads CASSNKILGAAGTEAFF. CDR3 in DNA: TGTGCCAGCAGTAACAAGATTCTGGGGGCGGCCGGCACTGAAGCTTTCTTT.

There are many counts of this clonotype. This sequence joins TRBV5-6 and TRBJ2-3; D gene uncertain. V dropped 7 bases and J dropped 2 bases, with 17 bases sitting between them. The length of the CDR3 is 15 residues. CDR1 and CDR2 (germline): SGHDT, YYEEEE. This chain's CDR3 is CASARKWSATDTQYF. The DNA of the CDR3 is TGTGCCAGCGCCCGAAAGTGGTCCGCCACAGATACGCAGTATTTT.

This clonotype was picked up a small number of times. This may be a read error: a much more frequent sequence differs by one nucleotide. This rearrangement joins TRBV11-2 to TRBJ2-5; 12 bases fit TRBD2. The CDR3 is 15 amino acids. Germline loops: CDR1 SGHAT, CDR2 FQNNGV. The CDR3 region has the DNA TGTGCCGGCAGCTCGGGACTAGCGGGCCAAGAGACCCAGTACTTC. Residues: CAGSSGLAGQETQYF.